This record looks at one TCR beta chain sequence and its context. Its antigen remains unidentified. Base qualities were left out, and no much larger clone turns up one base away. These data originate in a study of T cell repertoires in ileal Crohn's disease (dated by TCRdb to 2018 to 2020). General notes on the study: The median duration of disease was about 7.3 years, and at the time of surgery around 32% of patients were active smokers. Every patient underwent surgery because of a complication, which was stricturing disease in around 60% of cases and penetrating disease in about 39%. Roughly half of the patients were given postoperative therapy, with around 11 receiving thiopurines and about 19 receiving anti-TNF agents. The M6 samples were biopsies of the neoterminal ileum collected during postoperative colonoscopy. TCR repertoire analysis was performed in around 57 Crohn's disease patients drawn from a prospective multicentre cohort. The study was conducted in parallel with a multicentre cohort that was designed to identify predictors of early endoscopic recurrence following ileocolonic resection. A Rutgeerts score higher than i0 was the definition used for endoscopic postoperative recurrence. A total of 171 mucosal samples from around 57 patients were sequenced, collected from several sites on the surgical specimen as well as at postoperative endoscopy. Beyond this particular receptor, the publication reports: Only a subgroup of patients, of unstated size, had mucosal CD4 and CD8 T cells sorted and sequenced. Compared with CD4 T cells, sorted CD8 T cells contained more high-frequency clones, which suggests that the mucosal expansions were mostly CD8. Patients who were active smokers at surgery had a significantly higher proportion of clonal expansions than non-smokers (around 26% vs 18%, p=0.02). Endoscopic recurrence was found to be associated with higher high-frequency clone percentages at surgery, and recurrence was observed in all patients with clonality above 26.8% (18/57). Postoperative endoscopy timing varied within the first year after surgery, with a median delay of approximately 6.3 months.

From cysteine to phenylalanine, the CDR3 is 13 amino acids long. Kept here is only the CDR3 DNA, which spans 39 bases and is read in frame from base 1. V loses 3 bases, J loses 5 bases, and the germline ends lie 10 bases apart. As encoded in the germline V gene (reference sequence), CDR1 is LNHDA while CDR2 is SQIVND. The time point label corresponds to: neoterminal ileum biopsy at postoperative endoscopy, about 6 months after surgery. Adults with ileal or ileocolonic Crohn's disease and an indication for ileocolonic resection were eligible for inclusion. Whole ileal mucosal biopsies were stored frozen at -80°C before DNA extraction. Genomic DNA was extracted from frozen whole biopsies with a TRizol-based method and quantified on a NanoDrop 2000 spectrophotometer. For commercial TCRB immunosequencing, roughly 0.5 micrograms of biopsy DNA were submitted for each sample. CDR3 regions were amplified from genomic DNA by Adaptive Biotechnology using a two-step, amplification bias-controlled multiplex PCR. Primers covering every V and J gene segment were used in the first PCR, while barcodes and Illumina adapters were added in the second PCR. CDR3 libraries were sequenced using an Illumina instrument. The published analysis was carried out like this. The analysis used both the pipelines supplied by the vendor and custom analysis of the raw data in R/Bioconductor with R version 3.3.0. Clonality, ranging from 0 to 1, was calculated as the inverse of the normalised Shannon entropy of all productive clones. High-frequency clones were defined as the repertoire share of the top 100 clones, retaining only clones passing a 95% confidence test. Overlap between samples was measured with the Morisita-Horn index, while repertoire diversity was measured with the Simpson index. TCRdb's version of the immuneACCESS table is confined to in-frame rearrangements and falls short of the full clone set. An unresolved V gene accounts for under half of the shortfall where checked; the remainder is of unknown origin. From that table come the V and J calls and clone size; the DNA was used to work out D and trimming. A total of roughly 20,000 clones appear in this sample, around 70% of them only once. The ten largest clones add up to around 3.9% of the sample.

This sequence originates from an adult with Crohn's disease. Rearrangement joined TRBV19 to TRBJ1-1; no D gene can be assigned with confidence. Sequenced sample: ileal tissue. The CDR3 protein sequence reads: CASSMASETEAFF. The sequenced DNA is TGTGCCAGTAGTATGGCATCCGAAACTGAAGCTTTCTTT.